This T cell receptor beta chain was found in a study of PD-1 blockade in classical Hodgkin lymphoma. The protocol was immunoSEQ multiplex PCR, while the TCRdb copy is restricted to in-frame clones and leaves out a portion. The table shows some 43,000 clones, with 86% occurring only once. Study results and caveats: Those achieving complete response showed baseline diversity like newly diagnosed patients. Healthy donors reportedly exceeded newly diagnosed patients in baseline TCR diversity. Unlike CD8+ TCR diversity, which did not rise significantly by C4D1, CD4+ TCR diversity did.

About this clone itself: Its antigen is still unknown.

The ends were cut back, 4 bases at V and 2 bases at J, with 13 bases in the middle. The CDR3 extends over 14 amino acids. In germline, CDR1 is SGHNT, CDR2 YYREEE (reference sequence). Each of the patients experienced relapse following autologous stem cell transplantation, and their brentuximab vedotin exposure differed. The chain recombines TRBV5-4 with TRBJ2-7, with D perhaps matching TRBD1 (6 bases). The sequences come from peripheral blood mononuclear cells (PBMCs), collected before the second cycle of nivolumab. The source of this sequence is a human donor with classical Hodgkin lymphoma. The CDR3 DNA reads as TGTGCCAGCAGCCATTGGACAGCCCCCTACGAGCAGTACTTC. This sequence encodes CASSHWTAPYEQYF.